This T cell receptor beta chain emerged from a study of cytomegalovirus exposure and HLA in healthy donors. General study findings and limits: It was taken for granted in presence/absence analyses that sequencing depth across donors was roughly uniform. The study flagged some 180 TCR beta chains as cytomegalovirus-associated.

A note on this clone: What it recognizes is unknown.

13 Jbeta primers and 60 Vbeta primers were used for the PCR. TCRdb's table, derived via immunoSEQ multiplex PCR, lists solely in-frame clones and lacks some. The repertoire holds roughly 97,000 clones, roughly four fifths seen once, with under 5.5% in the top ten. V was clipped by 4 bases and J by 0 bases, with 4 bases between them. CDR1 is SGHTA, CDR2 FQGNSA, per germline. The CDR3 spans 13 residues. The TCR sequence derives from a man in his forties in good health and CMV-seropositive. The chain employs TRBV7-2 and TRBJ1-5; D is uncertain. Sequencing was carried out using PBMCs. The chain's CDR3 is CASSSYSNQPQHF. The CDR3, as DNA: TGTGCCAGCAGCTCTTATAGCAATCAGCCCCAGCATTTT.